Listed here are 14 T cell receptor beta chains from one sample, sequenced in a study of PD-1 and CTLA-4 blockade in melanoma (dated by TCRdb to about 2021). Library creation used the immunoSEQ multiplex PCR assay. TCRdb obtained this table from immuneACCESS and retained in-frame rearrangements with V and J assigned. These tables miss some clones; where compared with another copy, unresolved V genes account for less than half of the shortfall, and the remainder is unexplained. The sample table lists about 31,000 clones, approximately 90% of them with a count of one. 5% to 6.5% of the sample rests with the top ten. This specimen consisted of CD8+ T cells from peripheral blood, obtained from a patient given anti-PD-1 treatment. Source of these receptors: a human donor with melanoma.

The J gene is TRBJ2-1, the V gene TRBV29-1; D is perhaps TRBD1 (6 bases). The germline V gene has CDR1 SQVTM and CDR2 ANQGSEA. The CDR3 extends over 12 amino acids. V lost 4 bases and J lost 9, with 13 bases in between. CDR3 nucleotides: TGCAGCGTTGCTCCTCCAGGGGTTGAGCAGTTCTTC. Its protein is CSVAPPGVEQFF.

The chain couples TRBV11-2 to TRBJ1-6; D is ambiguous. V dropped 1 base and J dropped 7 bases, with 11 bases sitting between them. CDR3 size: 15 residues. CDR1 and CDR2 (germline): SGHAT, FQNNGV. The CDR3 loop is CASSLVLGGNSPLHF. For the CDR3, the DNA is TGTGCCAGCAGCTTAGTCCTAGGCGGGAATTCACCCCTCCACTTT.

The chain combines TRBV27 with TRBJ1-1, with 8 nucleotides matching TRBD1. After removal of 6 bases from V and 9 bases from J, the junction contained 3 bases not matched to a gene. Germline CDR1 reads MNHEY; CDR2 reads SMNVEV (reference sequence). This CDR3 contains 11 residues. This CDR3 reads CASSRDRKAFF. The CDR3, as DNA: TGTGCCAGCAGCCGGGACAGGAAAGCTTTCTTT.

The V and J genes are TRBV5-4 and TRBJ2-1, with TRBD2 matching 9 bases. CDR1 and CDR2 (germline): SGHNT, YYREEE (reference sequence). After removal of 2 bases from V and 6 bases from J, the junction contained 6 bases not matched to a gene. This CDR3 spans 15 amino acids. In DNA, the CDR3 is TGTGCCAGCAGCTTTATAGCGGGGGAGAGCAATGAGCAGTTCTTC. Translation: CASSFIAGESNEQFF.

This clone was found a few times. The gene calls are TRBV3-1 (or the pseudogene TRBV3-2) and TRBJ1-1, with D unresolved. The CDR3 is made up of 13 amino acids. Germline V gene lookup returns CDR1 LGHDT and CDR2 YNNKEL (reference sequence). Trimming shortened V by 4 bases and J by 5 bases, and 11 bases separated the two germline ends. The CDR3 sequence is CASSPLIGTEAFF. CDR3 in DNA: TGTGCCAGCAGCCCGCTGATTGGAACTGAAGCTTTCTTT.

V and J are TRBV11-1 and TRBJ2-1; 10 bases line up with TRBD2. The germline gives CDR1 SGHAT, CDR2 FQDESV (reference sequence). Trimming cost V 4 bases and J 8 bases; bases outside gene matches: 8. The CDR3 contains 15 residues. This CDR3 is CASSSWERGGDEQFF. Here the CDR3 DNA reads TGTGCCAGCAGCTCATGGGAGCGGGGGGGAGATGAGCAGTTCTTC.

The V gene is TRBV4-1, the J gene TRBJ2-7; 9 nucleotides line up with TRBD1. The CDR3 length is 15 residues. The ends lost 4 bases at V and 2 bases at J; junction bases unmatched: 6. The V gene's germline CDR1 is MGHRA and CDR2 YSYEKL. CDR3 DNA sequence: TGCGCCAGCAGCCCCCGAGGGGACAGGGCCTACGAGCAGTACTTC. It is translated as CASSPRGDRAYEQYF.

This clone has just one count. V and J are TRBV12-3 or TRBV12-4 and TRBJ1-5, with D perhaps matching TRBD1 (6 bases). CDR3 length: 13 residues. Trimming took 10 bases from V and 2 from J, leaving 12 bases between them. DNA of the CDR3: TGTGCCACCCGACAGGAGGGCAATCAGCCCCAGCATTTT. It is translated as CATRQEGNQPQHF.

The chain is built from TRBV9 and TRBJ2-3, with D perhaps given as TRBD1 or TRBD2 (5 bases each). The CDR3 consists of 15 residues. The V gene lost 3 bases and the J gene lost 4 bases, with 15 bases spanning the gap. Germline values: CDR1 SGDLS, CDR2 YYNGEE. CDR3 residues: CASSEPGRLPDTQYF. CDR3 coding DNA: TGTGCCAGCAGCGAGCCGGGACGACTCCCAGATACGCAGTATTTT.

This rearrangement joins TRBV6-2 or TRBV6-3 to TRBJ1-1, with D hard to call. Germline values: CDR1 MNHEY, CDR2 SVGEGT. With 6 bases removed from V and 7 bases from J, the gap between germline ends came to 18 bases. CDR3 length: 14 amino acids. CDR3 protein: CASSSPRSLSEAFF. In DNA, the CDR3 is TGTGCCAGCAGCTCGCCCAGGAGTTTGAGTGAAGCTTTCTTT.

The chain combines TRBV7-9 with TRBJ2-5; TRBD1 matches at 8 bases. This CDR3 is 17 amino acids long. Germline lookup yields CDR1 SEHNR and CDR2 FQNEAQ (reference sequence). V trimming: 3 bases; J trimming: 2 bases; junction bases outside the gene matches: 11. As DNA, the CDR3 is TGTGCCAGCAGCTTGGGATCACAGGGGGAGTATCAAGAGACCCAGTACTTC. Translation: CASSLGSQGEYQETQYF.

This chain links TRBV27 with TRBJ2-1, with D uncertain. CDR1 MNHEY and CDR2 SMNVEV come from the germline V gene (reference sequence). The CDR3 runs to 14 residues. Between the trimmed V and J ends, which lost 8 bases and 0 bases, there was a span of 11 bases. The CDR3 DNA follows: TGTGCCAGCGTGGACCCCGGCTCCTACAATGAGCAGTTCTTC. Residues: CASVDPGSYNEQFF.

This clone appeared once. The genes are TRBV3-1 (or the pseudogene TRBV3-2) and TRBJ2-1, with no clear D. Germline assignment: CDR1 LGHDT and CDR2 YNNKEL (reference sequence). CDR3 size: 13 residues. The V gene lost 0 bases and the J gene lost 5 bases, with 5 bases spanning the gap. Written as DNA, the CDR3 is TGTGCCAGCAGCCAAGATTCGCACAATGAGCAGTTCTTC. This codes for CASSQDSHNEQFF.

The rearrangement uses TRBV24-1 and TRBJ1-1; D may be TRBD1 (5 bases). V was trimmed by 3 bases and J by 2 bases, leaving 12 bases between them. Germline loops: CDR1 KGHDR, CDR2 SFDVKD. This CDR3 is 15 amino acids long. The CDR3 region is CATSDGDSENTEAFF. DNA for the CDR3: TGTGCCACCAGTGATGGAGACAGCGAAAACACTGAAGCTTTCTTT.